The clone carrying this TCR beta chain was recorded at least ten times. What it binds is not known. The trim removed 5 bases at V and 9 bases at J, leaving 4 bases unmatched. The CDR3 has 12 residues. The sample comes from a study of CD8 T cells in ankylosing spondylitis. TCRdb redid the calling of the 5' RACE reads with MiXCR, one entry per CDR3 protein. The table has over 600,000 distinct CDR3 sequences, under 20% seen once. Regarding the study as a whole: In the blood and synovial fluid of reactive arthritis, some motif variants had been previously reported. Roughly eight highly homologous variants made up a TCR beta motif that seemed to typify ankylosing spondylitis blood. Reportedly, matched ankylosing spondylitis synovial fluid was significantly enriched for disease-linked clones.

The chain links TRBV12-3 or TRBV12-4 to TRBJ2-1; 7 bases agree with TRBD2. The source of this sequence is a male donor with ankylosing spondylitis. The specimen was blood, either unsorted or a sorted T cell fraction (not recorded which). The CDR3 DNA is TGTGCCAGCAGTCCAAGCGGGACTGAGCAGTTCTTC. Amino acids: CASSPSGTEQFF.